Following are 20 T cell receptor beta chains from one sample sequenced in a study of T cell changes during pregnancy in multiple sclerosis. Here immunoSEQ multiplex PCR was the method, and the copy in TCRdb shows in-frame clones only, minus some. The table lists about 87,000 clones, approximately 92% of them singletons. The sample here was peripheral blood, taken in the third trimester of pregnancy. These receptors came from a female donor in good health, enrolled as a control in a pregnancy study.

The chain recombines TRBV11-2 with TRBJ2-1; maybe TRBD2 (6 bases). This CDR3 is 12 amino acids long. Germline V gene sequence: CDR1 SGHAT, CDR2 FQNNGV. Trimming left V 4 bases short and J 9 bases short, with 10 bases between. The CDR3 loop reads CASSYGSAEQFF. The CDR3 nucleotides are TGTGCCAGCAGCTACGGGAGCGCTGAGCAGTTCTTC. The full variable domain, completed using reference TRBV11-2 and TRBJ2-1, is EAGVAQSPRYKIIEKRQSVAFWCNPISGHATLYWYQQILGQGPKLLIQFQNNGVVDDSQLPKDRFSAERLKGVDSTLKIQPAKLEDSAVYLCASSYGSAEQFFGPGTRLTVL.

The V call is TRBV4-1, the J call TRBJ2-7, with 9 nucleotides matching TRBD2. This CDR3 is built from 16 residues. The germline CDR1 and CDR2 sequences are MGHRA and YSYEKL. V lost 3 bases, J lost 2 bases, and 8 bases stayed unmatched. The CDR3 is CASSQLAGGTPYEQYF. DNA for the CDR3: TGCGCCAGCAGCCAGCTTGCGGGAGGGACCCCCTACGAGCAGTACTTC.

The table lists this clone with a count of one. The chain joins TRBV27 to TRBJ2-7; TRBD2 agrees at 9 bases. The CDR3 runs 16 residues. CDR1 is MNHEY, CDR2 SMNVEV, per germline (reference sequence). The V segment lost 2 bases and the J segment 2 bases; nucleotides outside the gene matches: 7. This CDR3 reads CASSLVLAGGAYEQYF. In DNA, the CDR3 is TGTGCCAGCAGTTTAGTATTGGCGGGAGGGGCCTACGAGCAGTACTTC.

The V and J genes are TRBV5-4 and TRBJ2-1; D perhaps matches TRBD1 (6 bases). V was shortened by 3 bases and J by 6 bases, with 10 bases between the two germline ends. The CDR3 totals 13 residues. From germline, CDR1 is SGHNT and CDR2 YYREEE (reference sequence). The DNA for the CDR3 is TGTGCCAGCAGCTCGGACAGACTCAATGAGCAGTTCTTC. Translated, it gives CASSSDRLNEQFF.

The rearrangement uses TRBV28 and TRBJ2-1; 9 positions agree with TRBD1. Germline assignment: CDR1 MDHEN and CDR2 SYDVKM. V lost 1 base, J lost 7 bases, and 5 bases stayed unmatched. CDR3 length: 15 residues. CDR3 loop: CASSLSGTGWNEQFF. The DNA of the CDR3 is TGTGCCAGCAGTTTATCCGGGACAGGGTGGAATGAGCAGTTCTTC.

Written as DNA, the CDR3 is TGTGCCAGCAGGGTACAGGGGACCCCTGAAGCTTTCTTT. Protein product: CASRVQGTPEAFF. The chain joins TRBV6-5 to TRBJ1-1; TRBD1 aligns across 7 bases. Germline trimming cut 6 bases from V and 6 bases from J; bases unmatched to any gene: 7. The CDR3 runs to 13 residues. Germline V gene sequence: CDR1 MNHEY, CDR2 SVGAGI.

V and J are TRBV7-8 and TRBJ1-2; TRBD1 is a possible D gene (6 bases). Deletions cut 3 bases from V and 8 bases from J, with 13 bases between. This CDR3 spans 13 amino acids. Germline V lookup: CDR1 SGHVS, CDR2 FQNEAQ. The CDR3 bases are TGTGCCAGCAGCTTGGGGGGGGGCGCCGGCTACACCTTC. It is translated as CASSLGGGAGYTF.

This chain links TRBV7-2 with TRBJ1-1; 7 bases fit TRBD1. Germline trimming cut 5 bases from V and 5 bases from J; bases unmatched to any gene: 11. Germline-derived CDR1 and CDR2 are SGHTA and FQGNSA. The CDR3 is made up of 15 amino acids. The DNA for the CDR3 is TGTGCCAGCAGCGCGACGGCAGGGGGTGGGACTGAAGCTTTCTTT. Protein: CASSATAGGGTEAFF.

This clone was counted between two and nine times. The chain employs TRBV19 and TRBJ1-1; D ambiguous. This CDR3 has 13 amino acids. The germline gives CDR1 LNHDA, CDR2 SQIVND (reference sequence). V lost 7 bases, J lost 8 bases, and 17 bases lay in between. CDR3 loop: CASIPWSGLEAFF. CDR3 coding DNA: TGTGCCAGTATTCCCTGGTCAGGATTAGAAGCTTTCTTT.

The gene calls are TRBV30 and TRBJ2-1, with 7 bases identical to TRBD2. The CDR3 runs to 16 residues. Germline loops: CDR1 GTSNPN, CDR2 SVGIG (reference sequence). The trim removed 0 bases at V and 0 bases at J, leaving 5 bases unmatched. CDR3 region: CAWSVYGGSSYNEQFF. Written as DNA, the CDR3 is TGTGCCTGGAGTGTATACGGCGGGAGCTCCTACAATGAGCAGTTCTTC.

The chain recombines TRBV18 with TRBJ2-3, with a weak D call TRBD2 (5 bases). The CDR3 runs to 14 residues. Trimming stripped 2 bases from V and 1 base from J, with 7 bases between. The V gene's germline CDR1 is KGHSH and CDR2 LQKENI. CDR3 DNA: TGTGCCAGCTCACCAGGGAGCGGCACAGATACGCAGTATTTT. Residues: CASSPGSGTDTQYF.

The chain has TRBV28 and TRBJ2-5; possible D gene TRBD1, 5 bases. Germline values: CDR1 MDHEN, CDR2 SYDVKM. The V end lost 10 bases, the J end lost 1 base, and 16 bases lay between the germline ends. The CDR3 is 14 residues long. Written as DNA, the CDR3 is TGTGCCACAGTGGGGCGGAACGCCCAAGAGACCCAGTACTTC. It yields the protein CATVGRNAQETQYF.

V usage is TRBV28 and J usage is TRBJ2-7; 10 bases map to TRBD2. The CDR3 spans 15 residues. The V gene end was trimmed by 9 bases and the J gene end by 0 bases; junction bases not matched to a gene: 8. Germline V gene data show CDR1 as MDHEN and CDR2 as SYDVKM. As DNA, the CDR3 is TGTGCCAGTGTCTCCGGGACTAGCGACTCCTACGAGCAGTACTTC. It yields the protein CASVSGTSDSYEQYF.

This sequence joins TRBV5-1 and TRBJ2-1; D gene ambiguous. V lost 4 bases to trimming and J lost 8 bases, with 13 bases between them. Germline V gene lookup returns CDR1 SGHRS and CDR2 YFSETQ. The CDR3 loop spans 13 amino acids. CDR3 sequence: CASSQKSTDEQFF. The DNA for the CDR3 is TGCGCCAGCAGCCAAAAAAGTACGGATGAGCAGTTCTTC.

This clone was found once. The chain couples TRBV6-6 to TRBJ2-1, with 9 bases identical to TRBD2. J lost 3 bases, V lost 6 bases, and 3 bases had no gene match. Germline CDR1 and CDR2: MNHNY and SVGAGI (reference sequence). CDR3 length: 14 residues. The DNA of the CDR3 is TGTGCCAGCAGAGGTAGCGGGAGCTACAATGAGCAGTTCTTC. It codes for CASRGSGSYNEQFF.

The chain uses TRBV5-1 and TRBJ2-7; 10 positions match TRBD1. V gave up 3 bases and J gave up 3 bases; unmatched junction bases: 9. Germline V CDR1 and CDR2: SGHRS, YFSETQ. The CDR3 contains 16 residues. This CDR3 is CASSSGQGTVYYEQYF. The CDR3 nucleotides read TGCGCCAGCAGCTCGGGACAGGGGACGGTTTACTACGAGCAGTACTTC.

The CDR3 nucleotides read TGCGCCAGCAGCCTAAGTAGCCCAGGGGGCTTGGCAGATACGCAGTATTTT. It translates to CASSLSSPGGLADTQYF. The chain links TRBV4-1 to TRBJ2-3, with 8 bases matching TRBD1. CDR3 length: 17 amino acids. V was clipped by 4 bases and J by 4 bases; unmatched bases: 13. Germline-derived CDR1 and CDR2 are MGHRA and YSYEKL.

The rearrangement uses TRBV5-1 and TRBJ1-1; unclear D gene. The CDR3 runs to 14 residues. CDR1 SGHRS and CDR2 YFSETQ come from the germline V gene. V lost 4 bases and J 1 base, leaving 11 bases between the germline ends. In DNA, the CDR3 is TGCGCCAGCAGCCTGACATACGCGAACACTGAAGCTTTCTTT. The encoded protein is CASSLTYANTEAFF.

V is TRBV2 and J is TRBJ2-5; weak D call: TRBD1 (5 bases). The germline CDR1 and CDR2 sequences are SNHLY and FYNNEI. The CDR3 is made up of 16 amino acids. Trimming stripped 8 bases from V and 2 bases from J, with 21 bases between. The CDR3 here is CASLDTIPIDQETQYF. The CDR3, as DNA: TGTGCCAGCCTGGACACAATACCAATTGATCAAGAGACCCAGTACTTC.

The chain employs TRBV6-5 and TRBJ2-7; 8 bases map to TRBD1. Unmatched junction bases numbered 6, after V lost 5 bases and J lost 3 bases. In germline, CDR1 is MNHEY, CDR2 SVGAGI. This CDR3 spans 14 amino acids. CDR3 sequence: CASSTGQVSYEQYF. The CDR3 nucleotides read TGTGCCAGCAGTACGGGACAGGTGAGCTACGAGCAGTACTTC.